The TCR beta chain under discussion was sequenced for a study of T cell changes during pregnancy in multiple sclerosis. Clones were read by immunoSEQ multiplex PCR, and TCRdb kept only the in-frame ones, dropping some. This table has about 59,000 clones, about 93% appearing once. Trimming removed 1 base at V and 7 bases at J, with 5 bases between. The CDR3 is 12 residues long. In germline, CDR1 is PRHDT, CDR2 FYEKMQ (reference sequence). Specimen: CD8+ T cells from peripheral blood mononuclear cells, collected in the third trimester of pregnancy. The TCR comes from a female donor with multiple sclerosis, enrolled in a pregnancy study. The rearrangement uses TRBV13 and TRBJ2-1; D remains unclear. The CDR3 nucleotides read TGTGCCAGCAGCTTAGCGTTGAATGAGCAGTTCTTC. This gives the protein CASSLALNEQFF. Using reference TRBV13 and TRBJ2-1 for the parts outside the CDR3, the full variable domain is AAGVIQSPRHLIKEKRETATLKCYPIPRHDTVYWYQQGPGQDPQFLISFYEKMQSDKGSIPDRFSAQQFSDYHSELNMSSLELGDSALYFCASSLALNEQFFGPGTRLTVL.